This T cell receptor (beta chain) was identified during a study of T cell responses to AZD1222 COVID-19 vaccine. General study findings and limits: The donor group comprised mostly white British people and more females; the analysis possibly underestimated clonal diversity. Only a handful of AZD1222 recipients were seropositive at baseline.

The repertoire was sequenced with immunoSEQ multiplex PCR; TCRdb's copy has only in-frame clones and lacks some. The sample consists of some 200,000 clones, 80% to 95% of them appearing once. This clone has a single count. Its target is not known. This TCR was recovered from an adult who received the AZD1222 COVID-19 vaccine. The starting material was peripheral blood, obtained 28 days after the second AZD1222 dose.

Here the CDR3 DNA reads TGTGCCAGCAGCTACAGGGTGTTGGGTGAAGCTTTCTTT. Residues: CASSYRVLGEAFF. V usage is TRBV7-2 and J usage is TRBJ1-1; possibly TRBD1 for D (6 bases). The CDR3 loop spans 13 amino acids. Between the trimmed V and J ends, which lost 4 bases and 7 bases, there was a span of 13 bases. Germline loops: CDR1 SGHTA, CDR2 FQGNSA.